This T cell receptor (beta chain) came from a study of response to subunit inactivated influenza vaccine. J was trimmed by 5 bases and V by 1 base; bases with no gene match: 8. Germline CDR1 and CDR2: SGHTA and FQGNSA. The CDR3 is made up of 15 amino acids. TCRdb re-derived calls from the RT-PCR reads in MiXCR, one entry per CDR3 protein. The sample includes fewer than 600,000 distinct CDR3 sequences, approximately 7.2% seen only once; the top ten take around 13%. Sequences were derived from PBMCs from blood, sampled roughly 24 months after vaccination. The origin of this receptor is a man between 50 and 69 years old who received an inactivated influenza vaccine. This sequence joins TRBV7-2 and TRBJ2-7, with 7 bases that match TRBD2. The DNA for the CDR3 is TGTGCCAGCAGCTTAGGACTAGCCTTTCCCAACGAGCAGTACTTC. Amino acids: CASSLGLAFPNEQYF. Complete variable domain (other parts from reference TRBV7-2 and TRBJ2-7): GAGVSQSPSNKVTEKGKDVELRCDPISGHTALYWYRQSLGQGLEFLIYFQGNSAPDKSGLPSDRFSAERTGGSVSTLTIQRTQQEDSAVYLCASSLGLAFPNEQYFGPGTRLTVT.